The present T cell receptor beta chain was sequenced within a study of T cell repertoires in cytomegalovirus infection. General study points: Cumulative frequency of public TCR beta families picked out carriers of CMV plus the relevant HLA.

Germline assignment: CDR1 MGHRA and CDR2 YSYEKL. This CDR3 has 17 residues. With V trimmed by 4 bases and J by 0 bases, 7 bases remained unmatched. In the case of this clonotype: Its antigen is still unknown.

MiXCR was run by TCRdb on the reads, yielding one entry per CDR3 protein. The data show 350,000 to 500,000 distinct CDR3 sequences, approximately 33% seen once. Input material: PBMCs. This clonotype originated in a human donor in good health (CMV status not recorded). Some clones in this sample may be carry-over from other donors' samples. V and J are TRBV4-1 and TRBJ2-7, with 12 positions matching TRBD2. The CDR3 coding sequence is TGCGCCAGCAGCCTACTAGCGGGGGGCCTGAGCTCCTACGAGCAGTACTTC. Residues: CASSLLAGGLSSYEQYF.